This TCR beta chain was recovered during a study of beta chain features in type 1 diabetes listed by TCRdb under 2018. General notes on the study: Mean age, gender distribution, total cell number and subset yield were not different between patients and healthy donors. A total of about 100 million sorted cells were examined across all samples, and RNA yield correlated strongly with the number of cells per subset. In the study, recently diagnosed type 1 diabetes patients and matched healthy donors were compared on the TCRB repertoires of their sorted circulating CD4+ T cell subsets. Regulatory and stem cell-like memory subsets were isolated from only 8 patients and roughly 8 healthy donors, whereas naive and central memory subsets came from all 28 donors. Beyond this particular receptor, the publication reports: Naive, central memory and regulatory TCRB repertoires appeared to be more similar among patients than among healthy donors. HLA sub-analyses involved small numbers of individuals, so any influence of HLA type on TCRB rearrangement remained unresolved. At VDJ recombination sites, patients with type 1 diabetes made fewer insertions and deleted more nucleotides, a pattern implying thymic rearrangement abnormalities. Sequencing cDNA rather than genomic DNA could over-represent highly expressing activated cells, although activation and CD3 levels did not differ between groups. Shorter templates might have been favored by PCR, but patient and control samples were amplified and corrected together, so both groups would have been affected equally by any skew. Type 1 diabetes patients showed a moderate but significant shortening of TCRB CDR3 length in all four CD4+ subsets.

The High Capacity cDNA Reverse Transcription Kit was used to reverse transcribe all of the isolated RNA, meaning that expressed TCRB transcripts were what got sequenced. Deep immunoSEQ sequencing was performed on naive, central memory and regulatory T cell samples, with an average of roughly 3.6 million total reads per sample. After sorted cells were lysed in RLT buffer, RNA was extracted with DNase-treated RNeasy Micro or Mini kits, with the choice depending on cell number. To prevent cross-contamination, each cell subset was processed individually, whereas patient and healthy donor samples were processed jointly. Using the immunoSEQ multiplex PCR, TCRB sequences were amplified from cDNA into 87-bp fragments spanning the CDR3 region. Sequencing of the amplicons was done on the Illumina HiSeq platform. In the original analysis: PCR bias was computationally corrected using synthetic template baselines, reads within Hamming distance 2 were collapsed, and singletons that could not be merged were discarded. Reads were aligned against IMGT to assign V, D and J genes, CDR3 length and insertions or deletions at six rearrangement sites. Clonotype counts were normalized to sorted cell number within each subset before computing true diversity and Gini coefficients with the tcR R package. The overlap coefficient, calculated on TCRB nucleotide sequences, was used to measure repertoire sharing. Out-of-frame TCRB sequences from naive cells were analyzed to stand in for the pre-selection repertoire. TCRdb carries this immuneACCESS record with in-frame sequences only. Its versions omit some clonotypes, under half of them owing to an unresolved V gene in the studies checked, with the rest unexplained. V and J calls and clone size are as listed in that table; D and trimming were resolved from the DNA. Recorded for this sample are 550,000 to 850,000 clones; 10% to 15% of them occurred a single time. The top ten clonotypes cover approximately 0.021% of the sample.

A single peripheral blood draw of 95 to 150 mL on average was collected from each donor into heparinised tubes. Using a panel that included CD45RO, CCR7, CD25, CD127, CD95 and CD27, naive, central memory, regulatory and stem cell-like memory CD4+ T cells were sorted on a BD FACSAria II. Purity was above 98% for every sorted population. PBMCs were isolated right away by Lymphoprep density gradient centrifugation and were stained directly, without culture. So that batch effects would be minimized, each experiment stained and sorted samples in pairs, pairing one healthy donor with one patient. A word on this clone: Its recognized antigen is unknown. Within one base of it there is no much larger clone, and no base qualities were kept.

Via the germline V gene, CDR1 is SGDLS and CDR2 YYNGEE. The cysteine opens and the phenylalanine closes a CDR3 of 14 amino acids. The read is trimmed to its CDR3 DNA, 42 bases read in frame from base 1. V ends up 3 bases short and J 8 bases short, with an unmatched junction base count of 6. Rearrangement joined TRBV9 to TRBJ1-2; 11 nucleotides in the junction match TRBD1. The source material was naive CD4+ T cells from blood. According to the study, the label for this sample's cell subset or site signals: true naive CD4+ T cells. The receptor was derived from a man younger than 35 with type 1 diabetes. CDR3 sequence: CASSDGQGAYGYTF. The DNA reads as follows: TGTGCCAGCAGCGACGGACAGGGGGCTTACGGCTACACCTTC.